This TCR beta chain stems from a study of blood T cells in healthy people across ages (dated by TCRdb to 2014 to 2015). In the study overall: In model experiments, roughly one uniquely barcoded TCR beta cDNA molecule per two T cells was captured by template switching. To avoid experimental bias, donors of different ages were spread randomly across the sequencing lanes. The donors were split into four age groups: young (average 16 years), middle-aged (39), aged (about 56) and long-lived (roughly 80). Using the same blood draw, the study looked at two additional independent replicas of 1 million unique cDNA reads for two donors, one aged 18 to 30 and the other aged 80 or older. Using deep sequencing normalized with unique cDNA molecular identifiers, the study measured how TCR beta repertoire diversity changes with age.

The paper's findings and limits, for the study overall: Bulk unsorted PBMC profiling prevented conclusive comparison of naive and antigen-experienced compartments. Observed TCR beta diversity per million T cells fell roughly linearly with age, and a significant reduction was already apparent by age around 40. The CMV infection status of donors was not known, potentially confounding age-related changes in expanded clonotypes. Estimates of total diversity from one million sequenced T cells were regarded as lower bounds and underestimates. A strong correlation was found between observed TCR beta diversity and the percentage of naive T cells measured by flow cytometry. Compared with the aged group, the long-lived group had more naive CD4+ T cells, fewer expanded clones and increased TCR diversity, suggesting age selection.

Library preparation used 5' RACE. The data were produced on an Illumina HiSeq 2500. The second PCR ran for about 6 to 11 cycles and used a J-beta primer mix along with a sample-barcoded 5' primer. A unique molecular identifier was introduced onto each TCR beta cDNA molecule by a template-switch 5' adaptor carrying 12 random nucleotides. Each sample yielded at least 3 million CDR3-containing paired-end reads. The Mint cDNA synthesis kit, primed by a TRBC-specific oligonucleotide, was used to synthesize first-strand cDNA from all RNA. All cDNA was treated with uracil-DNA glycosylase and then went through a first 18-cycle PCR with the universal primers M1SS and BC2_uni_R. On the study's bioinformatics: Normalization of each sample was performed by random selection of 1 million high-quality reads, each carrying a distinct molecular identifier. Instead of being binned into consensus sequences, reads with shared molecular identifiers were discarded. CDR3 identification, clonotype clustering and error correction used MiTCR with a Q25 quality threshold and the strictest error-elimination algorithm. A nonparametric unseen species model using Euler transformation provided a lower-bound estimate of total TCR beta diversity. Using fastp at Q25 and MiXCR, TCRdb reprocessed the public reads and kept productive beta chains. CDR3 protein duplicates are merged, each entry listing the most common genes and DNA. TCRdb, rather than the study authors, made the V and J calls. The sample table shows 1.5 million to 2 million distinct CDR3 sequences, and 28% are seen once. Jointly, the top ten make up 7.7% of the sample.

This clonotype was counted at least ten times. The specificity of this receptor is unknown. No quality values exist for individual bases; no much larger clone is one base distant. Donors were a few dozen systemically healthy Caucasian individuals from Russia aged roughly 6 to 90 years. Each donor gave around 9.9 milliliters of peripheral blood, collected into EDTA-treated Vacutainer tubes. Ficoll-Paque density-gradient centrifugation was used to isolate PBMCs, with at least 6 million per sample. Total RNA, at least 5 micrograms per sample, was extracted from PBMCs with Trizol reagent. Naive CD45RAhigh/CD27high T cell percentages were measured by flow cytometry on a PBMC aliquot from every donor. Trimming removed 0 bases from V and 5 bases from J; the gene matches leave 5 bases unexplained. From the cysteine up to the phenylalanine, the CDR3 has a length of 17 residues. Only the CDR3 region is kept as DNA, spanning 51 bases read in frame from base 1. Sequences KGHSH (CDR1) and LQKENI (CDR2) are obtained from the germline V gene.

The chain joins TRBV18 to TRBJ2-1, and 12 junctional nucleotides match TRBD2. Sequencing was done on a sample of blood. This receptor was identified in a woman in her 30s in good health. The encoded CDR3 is CASSPPLAGGLNNEQFF. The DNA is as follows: TGTGCCAGCTCACCACCACTAGCGGGGGGCCTCAACAATGAGCAGTTCTTC.